The 8 T cell receptor beta chains given below trace back to one sample, sequenced in a study of blood T cell repertoires in COVID-19. Profiled with immunoSEQ multiplex PCR; TCRdb holds only in-frame clones, not every one. The sample lists about 320,000 clones; approximately 89% were seen once. Source material: peripheral blood. The receptors stem from a woman between 25 and 40 years old with COVID-19, enrolled during active disease.

The chain has TRBV5-1 and TRBJ2-4; 7 nucleotides align to TRBD1. In germline, CDR1 is SGHRS, CDR2 YFSETQ. This CDR3 is built from 14 residues. Trimming removed 3 bases from V and 8 bases from J; junction bases left unmatched: 8. The CDR3 nucleotides read TGCGCCAGCAGCTACCGACAGGGTTGGGACATTCAGTACTTC. Its translation: CASSYRQGWDIQYF.

This clone was observed once. This chain uses TRBV7-9 with TRBJ1-3; unclear D gene. V was pared by 11 bases and J by 0 bases, with 14 bases between. This CDR3 contains 14 residues. Germline V lookup: CDR1 SEHNR, CDR2 FQNEAQ (reference sequence). CDR3 in DNA: TGTGCCGGTTCAACGGGGTCCTCTGGAAACACCATATATTTT. Translation: CAGSTGSSGNTIYF. Full variable domain (missing parts from reference TRBV7-9 and TRBJ1-3): DTGVSQNPRHKITKRGQNVTFRCDPISEHNRLYWYRQTLGQGPEFLTYFQNEAQLEKSRLLSDRFSAERPKGSFSTLEIQRTEQGDSAMYLCAGSTGSSGNTIYFGEGSWLTVV.

CDR3 nucleotides: TGTGCCTGGAGTCTTAAAGGGAGAGGAACCACTGAAGCTTTCTTT. Protein: CAWSLKGRGTTEAFF. This sequence joins TRBV30 and TRBJ1-1; D ambiguous. Trimming took off 2 bases at V and 4 bases at J, with 17 bases between the two ends. The germline CDR1 and CDR2 sequences are GTSNPN and SVGIG (reference sequence). The CDR3 loop spans 15 amino acids.

The chain joins TRBV14 to TRBJ2-5; tentative D call: TRBD2 (6 bases). V gave up 0 bases and J gave up 4 bases, with 9 bases separating them. The CDR3 has 14 amino acids. Germline CDR1 is SGHDN and CDR2 is FVKESK. In nucleotides, the CDR3 is TGTGCCAGCAGCCAAGACCTGGGGGGAGAGACCCAGTACTTC. Amino acids: CASSQDLGGETQYF.

This clone has just one count. The chain couples TRBV20-1 to TRBJ2-7; TRBD1 is a possible D gene (6 bases). Between the trimmed V and J ends, which lost 6 bases and 3 bases, there was a span of 6 bases. Germline loops: CDR1 DFQATT, CDR2 SNEGSKA (reference sequence). This CDR3 spans 10 amino acids. The chain's CDR3 is CSAQGYEQYF. CDR3 DNA sequence: TGCAGTGCACAGGGCTACGAGCAGTACTTC.

The V and J genes are TRBV24-1 and TRBJ2-7; 7 bases map to TRBD1. Germline CDR1 reads KGHDR; CDR2 reads SFDVKD. This CDR3 region has 12 residues. V dropped 11 bases and J dropped 4; count of bases not matched to a gene: 7. The CDR3 loop is CAIPGGRYEQYF. The CDR3 DNA sequence: TGTGCCATCCCAGGGGGTAGGTACGAGCAGTACTTC.

This chain joins TRBV27 and TRBJ1-2; TRBD1 might be the D (5 bases). With 7 bases removed from V and 3 bases from J, the gap between germline ends came to 12 bases. The CDR3 contains 13 residues. Looked up from germline, CDR1 is MNHEY and CDR2 is SMNVEV (reference sequence). The CDR3 coding sequence is TGTGCCAGCAAAAGAGGAGGGGACTATGGCTACACCTTC. Amino acids: CASKRGGDYGYTF.

The chain recombines TRBV3-1 (or the pseudogene TRBV3-2) with TRBJ1-1; no definite D call. Germline assignment: CDR1 LGHDT and CDR2 YNNKEL (reference sequence). The V end was cut by 10 bases, the J end by 0 bases, with 15 bases between. The length of the CDR3 is 14 residues. The CDR3 DNA is TGTGCCACCACGCCCCGCGGAATGAACACTGAAGCTTTCTTT. Translating gives CATTPRGMNTEAFF.